This T cell receptor beta chain was sequenced in a study of cytomegalovirus exposure and HLA in healthy donors. As for the study in general: Membership in the Caucasian-associated ancestry cluster was found for around four fifths of fewer than 450 genotyped donors.

PCR employed 60 Vbeta and 13 Jbeta primers. The repertoire was sequenced with immunoSEQ multiplex PCR; TCRdb's copy has only in-frame clones and lacks some. The sample yields some 150,000 clones, around 10% seen once. Germline V gives CDR1 SNHLY, CDR2 FYNNEI. The CDR3 extends over 14 amino acids. The V gene end was trimmed by 7 bases and the J gene end by 7 bases; junction bases not matched to a gene: 8. Regarding the study as a whole: Researchers catalogued roughly 150 TCR beta chains as cytomegalovirus-associated. Because they were indistinguishable, some V segments, including TRBV6-2 and TRBV6-3, were excluded. Reports described diagnosis of cytomegalovirus status by the classifier as highly specific and sensitive.

This clone was counted between two and nine times. The antigen is unknown. The TCR originated in a woman in her 40s in good health and CMV-seropositive. This chain links TRBV2 with TRBJ2-7; 12 nucleotides agree with TRBD2. The sample comprised PBMCs. CDR3 coding DNA: TGTGCCAGCACCGCCCCAGGACTAGCGGGGGAGCAGTACTTC. This gives the protein CASTAPGLAGEQYF. The variable domain in full, completed from reference TRBV2 and TRBJ2-7, reads EPEVTQTPSHQVTQMGQEVILRCVPISNHLYFYWYRQILGQKVEFLVSFYNNEISEKSEIFDDQFSVERPDGSNFTLKIRSTKLEDSAMYFCASTAPGLAGEQYFGPGTRLTVT.